The next 26 T cell receptor beta chains were all read from a single sample in a study of Tregs in tolerant kidney transplant recipients. Sequencing was performed with immunoSEQ multiplex PCR; in TCRdb, only in-frame clones are kept and a portion is missing. Here the sample spans 50,000 to 65,000 clones, approximately 87% being singletons. Recipients received nonmyeloablative bone marrow transplants from related graft donors, with transient mixed chimerism. Source: CD4+ T cells from blood (PBMCs), taken 6 months after the transplant. The receptors originated from a human patient who received a combined kidney and bone marrow transplant. Some T cells here may be from the graft donor.

This chain joins TRBV6-6 and TRBJ2-5; TRBD2 is a possible D gene (5 bases). The germline V gene encodes CDR1 MNHNY and CDR2 SVGAGI (reference sequence). Trimming took off 1 base at V and 5 bases at J, with 11 bases between the two ends. The CDR3 loop spans 14 amino acids. CDR3 amino acids: CASSYLGSGETQYF. Written as DNA, the CDR3 is TGTGCCAGCAGTTACTTGGGGTCGGGGGAGACCCAGTACTTC.

CDR3 bases: TGTGCCAGCTCACAGACAGGGTCGGCCTACGAGCAGTACTTC. Translating gives CASSQTGSAYEQYF. The rearrangement joins TRBV18 to TRBJ2-7; 7 bases fit TRBD1. The CDR3 contains 14 residues. Germline CDR1 KGHSH, CDR2 LQKENI. The ends lost 4 bases at V and 2 bases at J; junction bases unmatched: 5.

The rearrangement joins TRBV20-1 to TRBJ1-2; D is ambiguous. From germline, CDR1 is DFQATT and CDR2 SNEGSKA (reference sequence). V was trimmed by 5 bases and J by 4 bases, leaving 8 bases between them. CDR3 length: 11 residues. CDR3 residues: CSAHTVYGYTF. CDR3 sequence (DNA): TGCAGTGCTCATACAGTCTATGGCTACACCTTC.

The chain carries TRBV5-4 and TRBJ1-2, with 9 positions matching TRBD1. The CDR3 length is 14 residues. The V and J ends lost 5 bases and 1 base, in that order; junction bases with no gene match: 3. Germline V CDR1 and CDR2: SGHNT, YYREEE (reference sequence). CDR3 amino acids: CASSWDRDNYGYTF. The DNA of the CDR3 is TGTGCCAGCAGTTGGGACAGGGATAACTATGGCTACACCTTC. Filled out from reference TRBV5-4 and TRBJ1-2, the complete variable domain reads ETGVTQSPTHLIKTRGQQVTLRCSSQSGHNTVSWYQQALGQGPQFIFQYYREEENGRGNFPPRFSGLQFPNYSSELNVNALELDDSALYLCASSWDRDNYGYTFGSGTRLTVV.

The chain uses TRBV2 and TRBJ1-5, with D tentatively TRBD1 (6 bases). The CDR3 loop spans 14 amino acids. Germline lookup yields CDR1 SNHLY and CDR2 FYNNEI. V lost 5 bases and J lost 7, with 15 bases in between. This CDR3 is CASSQNRVGQPQHF. DNA for the CDR3: TGTGCCAGCAGTCAAAACAGGGTTGGACAGCCCCAGCATTTT.

J is TRBJ1-2 and V is TRBV5-6, with 7 bases that match TRBD1. This CDR3 comprises 13 residues. V gave up 2 bases and J gave up 6 bases; unmatched junction bases: 4. CDR1 and CDR2 from the germline V gene are SGHDT and YYEEEE. The CDR3 DNA follows: TGTGCCAGCAGCTTCACAGGGGAGCATGGCTACACCTTC. Translated, it gives CASSFTGEHGYTF. Based on the CDR3 plus reference TRBV5-6 and TRBJ1-2, the full variable domain is DAGVTQSPTHLIKTRGQQVTLRCSPKSGHDTVSWYQQALGQGPQFIFQYYEEEERQRGNFPDRFSGHQFPNYSSELNVNALLLGDSALYLCASSFTGEHGYTFGSGTRLTVV.

The CDR3 region is CATTGEVSNQPQHF. The CDR3 nucleotides read TGTGCCACGACGGGGGAGGTAAGCAATCAGCCCCAGCATTTT. V is TRBV19 and J is TRBJ1-5; maybe TRBD1 (5 bases). CDR3 length equals 14 residues. Deletions cut 10 bases from V and 1 base from J, with 14 bases between. Per germline, CDR1 LNHDA and CDR2 SQIVND (reference sequence).

The V gene is TRBV6-1, the J gene TRBJ1-1, with 7 nucleotides matching TRBD1. The germline gives CDR1 MNHNS, CDR2 SASEGT. V gave up 11 bases and J gave up 8 bases; unmatched junction bases: 14. This CDR3 is 13 amino acids long. CDR3 amino acids: CAGRGRVGSEAFF. Written as DNA, the CDR3 is TGTGCCGGTAGGGGGCGCGTGGGGTCAGAAGCTTTCTTT.

J is TRBJ1-5 and V is TRBV7-9; TRBD1 is a possible D gene (5 bases). This CDR3 has 15 amino acids. The V gene's germline CDR1 is SEHNR and CDR2 FQNEAQ (reference sequence). Deletions cut 2 bases from V and 1 base from J, with 9 bases between. The CDR3 sequence is CASSLFQGSNQPQHF. The CDR3 region has the DNA TGTGCCAGCAGCTTATTCCAGGGAAGCAATCAGCCCCAGCATTTT.

Notes on this clone: The junction and the germline gene differ at one end; a read error may be behind it. The rearrangement joins TRBV6-5 to TRBJ1-6; no clear D. CDR3 length: 15 residues. Germline values: CDR1 MNHEY, CDR2 SVGAGI. CDR3 residues: CASSIGRDYNSPLHF. The CDR3 coding sequence is TGTGCCAGCAGTATCGGCAGAGACTATAATTCCCCCCTCCACTTT.

The CDR3 loop reads CASSYSRDRIYEQYF. As DNA, the CDR3 is TGTGCCAGCAGTTACTCGAGGGACAGAATCTACGAGCAGTACTTC. The V gene is TRBV6-5, the J gene TRBJ2-7; 7 nucleotides line up with TRBD1. This CDR3 contains 15 residues. Trimming cost V 0 bases and J 3 bases; bases outside gene matches: 5. Germline loops: CDR1 MNHEY, CDR2 SVGAGI.

This chain uses TRBV4-3 with TRBJ2-5; no clear D. The CDR3 loop spans 13 amino acids. Germline V gene data show CDR1 as LGHNA and CDR2 as YSLEER. Trimming removed 8 bases at V and 1 base at J, with 11 bases between. For the CDR3, the DNA is TGCGCCAGCTCACTCAGGTTCCAAGAGACCCAGTACTTC. It codes for CASSLRFQETQYF.

CDR3 region: CASSQEANSYEQYF. In DNA form, the CDR3 reads TGCGCCAGCAGCCAAGAAGCCAACTCCTACGAGCAGTACTTC. This chain links TRBV4-3 with TRBJ2-7, with D unresolved. This CDR3 is built from 14 residues. CDR1 and CDR2 from the germline V gene are LGHNA and YSLEER. V was shortened by 0 bases and J by 0 bases, with 6 bases between the two germline ends.

V gene TRBV7-2 combines with J gene TRBJ2-7; D is perhaps TRBD2 (5 bases). V lost 5 bases, J lost 0 bases, and 20 bases lay in between. The CDR3 extends over 17 amino acids. Germline V gives CDR1 SGHTA, CDR2 FQGNSA. CDR3 amino acids: CASSQDLPAVSSYEQYF. The CDR3 bases are TGTGCCAGCAGCCAAGATCTACCAGCGGTGAGCTCCTACGAGCAGTACTTC.

This clone was observed once. This chain connects TRBV7-3 to TRBJ2-7; 10 nucleotides agree with TRBD2. The CDR3 totals 13 residues. Germline V CDR1 and CDR2: SGHTA, FQGTGA. The J segment lost 7 bases and the V segment lost 6 bases, leaving 6 bases of the junction unmatched. The DNA of the CDR3 is TGTGCCAGCAGTTCAGCGGGGGGGTATGAGCAGTACTTC. It is translated as CASSSAGGYEQYF.

The J gene is TRBJ1-1, the V gene TRBV29-1, with 8 bases matching TRBD1. Unmatched junction bases numbered 9, after V lost 7 bases and J lost 5 bases. This CDR3 comprises 13 residues. CDR1 is SQVTM and CDR2 is ANQGSEA in the germline V gene. CDR3 sequence: CSGVTGAGTEAFF. The CDR3 DNA follows: TGCAGCGGTGTGACAGGGGCTGGGACTGAAGCTTTCTTT.

The genes are TRBV5-5 and TRBJ2-3; D gene uncertain. Trimming took off 0 bases at V and 0 bases at J, with 11 bases between the two ends. Germline CDR1 reads SGHKS; CDR2 reads YYEKEE (reference sequence). This CDR3 region has 16 residues. This CDR3 reads CASSLGAFSSTDTQYF. The DNA of the CDR3 is TGTGCCAGCAGCTTGGGAGCGTTTTCTAGCACAGATACGCAGTATTTT.

To note about this clone: Different DNA sequences within this sample yield the same CDR3. The chain recombines TRBV27 with TRBJ1-6; 9 nucleotides align to TRBD1. This CDR3 comprises 15 residues. Trimming removed 5 bases from V and 7 bases from J; junction bases left unmatched: 6. Germline CDR1 reads MNHEY; CDR2 reads SMNVEV (reference sequence). Written as DNA, the CDR3 is TGTGCCAGCAGTAGCTTCGGACAGGGGAATTCACCCCTCCACTTT. Translated: CASSSFGQGNSPLHF.

V is TRBV6-6 and J is TRBJ2-2; no definite D call. Germline V CDR1 and CDR2: MNHNY, SVGAGI (reference sequence). The ends were cut back, 2 bases at V and 7 bases at J, with 14 bases in the middle. The CDR3 has 15 residues. This CDR3 reads CASSYRGPGGGELFF. The CDR3 region has the DNA TGTGCCAGCAGTTACCGAGGTCCCGGCGGCGGGGAGCTGTTTTTT.

The V and J genes are TRBV5-1 and TRBJ2-1; TRBD2 matches 9 bases. The CDR3 runs to 16 residues. Germline V lookup: CDR1 SGHRS, CDR2 YFSETQ. V shed 4 bases and J 1 base; nucleotides not matched to a gene: 6. In DNA form, the CDR3 reads TGCGCCAGCAGCCTTAGCGGGAGAGTTTCCTACAATGAGCAGTTCTTC. Translation gives CASSLSGRVSYNEQFF.

The chain uses TRBV4-2 and TRBJ2-1; tentatively, D is TRBD2 (6 bases). CDR1 is LGHNA, CDR2 YNFKEQ, per germline. The CDR3 contains 16 residues. V was trimmed by 4 bases and J by 8 bases, leaving 21 bases between them. The CDR3 coding sequence is TGTGCCAGCAGCCGTAACCCCTGGGACTCAGACGATGAGCAGTTCTTC. Its translation is CASSRNPWDSDDEQFF.

This sequence joins TRBV15 and TRBJ2-7; 7 bases agree with TRBD2. The junction had 13 bases not matched to a gene; V was cut back by 5 bases and J by 0 bases. The CDR3 is 17 residues long. The V gene's germline CDR1 is LNHNV and CDR2 YYDKDF (reference sequence). The DNA of the CDR3 is TGTGCCACCAGCGAATCGCCTATTCGACTAGCCTCCTACGAGCAGTACTTC. Translation: CATSESPIRLASYEQYF.

CDR3 sequence reads: CASRGLAVTYEQYF. The CDR3 DNA reads as TGTGCCAGCAGGGGACTAGCGGTAACGTACGAGCAGTACTTC. The rearrangement links TRBV6-6 to TRBJ2-7; 11 positions match TRBD2. J gave up 4 bases and V 6 bases, and 5 bases lay outside the gene matches. The CDR3 contains 14 residues. Germline loops: CDR1 MNHNY, CDR2 SVGAGI (reference sequence).

The chain recombines TRBV5-1 with TRBJ2-5; 8 positions agree with TRBD2. V shed 3 bases and J 6 bases; nucleotides not matched to a gene: 7. The CDR3 is 14 amino acids. Per the germline V gene, CDR1 is SGHRS and CDR2 is YFSETQ. Here the CDR3 DNA reads TGCGCCAGCAGCTCCCGGGGGGGGGTGCAGACCCAGTACTTC. Its translation: CASSSRGGVQTQYF.

The gene calls are TRBV27 and TRBJ2-2; 8 bases are a match to TRBD2. The length of the CDR3 is 17 residues. V lost 7 bases, J lost 0 bases, and 10 bases stayed unmatched. Germline loops: CDR1 MNHEY, CDR2 SMNVEV (reference sequence). The CDR3 coding sequence is TGTGCCAGCAAGAGCCCACTAGCGGACGCGAACACCGGGGAGCTGTTTTTT. Residues: CASKSPLADANTGELFF.

Only a few counts were recorded for this clone. The rearrangement uses TRBV4-2 and TRBJ2-5, with TRBD2 as a possible D gene (5 bases). Germline V CDR1 and CDR2: LGHNA, YNFKEQ. The CDR3 covers 16 residues. V shed 4 bases and J shed 2 bases, with 17 bases lying between them. CDR3 DNA sequence: TGTGCCAGCAGCCCCGAGCCCGCGGGTATTCAAGAGACCCAGTACTTC. It encodes CASSPEPAGIQETQYF.